A single sample gave rise to the 29 T cell receptor beta chains below, sequenced in a study of T cell responses to AZD1222 COVID-19 vaccine. Generated by immunoSEQ multiplex PCR, the TCRdb table keeps only in-frame clones and is missing some. The table includes about 44,000 clones, around 80% detected once. Sequencing was performed on peripheral blood, taken on day 0 of AZD1222 vaccination. The receptors stem from an adult in good health.

In nucleotides, the CDR3 is TGTGCCAGCAGCCCCCTGGTCGGTACGCAGTATTTT. This gives the protein CASSPLVGTQYF. The gene calls are TRBV3-1 (or the pseudogene TRBV3-2) and TRBJ2-3; D not resolved. V gave up 4 bases and J gave up 8 bases, with 10 bases separating them. Germline V gives CDR1 LGHDT, CDR2 YNNKEL (reference sequence). This CDR3 region has 12 residues.

The chain is built from TRBV27 and TRBJ2-3; D uncertain. This CDR3 comprises 11 residues. CDR1 and CDR2 (germline): MNHEY, SMNVEV (reference sequence). The ends were cut back, 10 bases at V and 6 bases at J, with 11 bases in the middle. The CDR3 sequence: CATHSWDTQYF. The CDR3 nucleotides read TGTGCCACCCATAGCTGGGATACGCAGTATTTT.

The rearrangement joins TRBV29-1 to TRBJ1-4, with TRBD1 matching 9 bases. The CDR3 runs to 14 residues. Germline loops: CDR1 SQVTM, CDR2 ANQGSEA. The junction had 7 bases not matched to a gene; V was cut back by 4 bases and J by 7 bases. This CDR3 is CSVARTGDGEKLFF. The CDR3 region has the DNA TGCAGCGTTGCCCGGACAGGGGACGGTGAAAAACTGTTTTTT.

This clone showed up just a few times. The genes are TRBV3-1 (or the pseudogene TRBV3-2) and TRBJ1-5, with a weak D call TRBD1 (5 bases). The CDR3 spans 15 residues. The V and J ends lost 4 bases and 1 base respectively, with 11 bases between them. CDR1 is LGHDT and CDR2 is YNNKEL in the germline V gene (reference sequence). This CDR3 is CASSPSAGSNQPQHF. The CDR3 DNA reads as TGTGCCAGCAGCCCAAGTGCAGGGAGCAATCAGCCCCAGCATTTT.

The chain recombines TRBV10-3 with TRBJ1-2; unclear D gene. The length of the CDR3 is 15 residues. Per germline, CDR1 ENHRY and CDR2 SYGVKD. Trimming cost V 3 bases and J 4 bases, with 15 bases left between them. Written as DNA, the CDR3 is TGTGCCATCAGTGATTCCACTACCGGGAGCTATGGCTACACCTTC. Its protein product is CAISDSTTGSYGYTF.

CDR3 DNA sequence: TGTGCCAGCAGTTACGACAGCGCAACTAATGAAAAACTGTTTTTT. Translation: CASSYDSATNEKLFF. The V and J genes are TRBV6-5 and TRBJ1-4; weak D call: TRBD1 (5 bases). Germline-derived CDR1 and CDR2 are MNHEY and SVGAGI. Trimming took 2 bases from V and 0 from J, leaving 7 bases between them. The length of the CDR3 is 15 residues.

V gene TRBV11-1 combines with J gene TRBJ2-7; the D gene is possibly TRBD1 (5 bases). CDR3 length: 14 residues. Germline lookup yields CDR1 SGHAT and CDR2 FQDESV (reference sequence). V was shortened by 1 base and J by 1 base, with 8 bases between the two germline ends. CDR3 in amino acids: CASSLVRTSYEQYF. CDR3 DNA sequence: TGTGCCAGCAGCTTAGTTAGGACATCCTACGAGCAGTACTTC.

The rearrangement joins TRBV27 to TRBJ2-7; no reliable D call. This CDR3 comprises 12 residues. Germline V CDR1 and CDR2: MNHEY, SMNVEV (reference sequence). Trimming stripped 5 bases from V and 6 bases from J, with 11 bases between. The CDR3 coding sequence is TGTGCCAGCAGTATGGGCCGAGGCGAGCAGTACTTC. Translation gives CASSMGRGEQYF.

This clone was seen a single time. V gene TRBV28 combines with J gene TRBJ1-5; weak D call: TRBD1 (5 bases). Germline CDR1 and CDR2: MDHEN and SYDVKM. V was pared by 4 bases and J by 6 bases, with 13 bases between. The CDR3 is made up of 14 amino acids. The CDR3 spells CASSYQGSRQPQHF. CDR3 DNA sequence: TGTGCCAGCAGTTACCAGGGTAGCCGTCAGCCCCAGCATTTT.

This chain uses TRBV7-3 with TRBJ1-3; the D gene is possibly TRBD1 (6 bases). CDR1 and CDR2 (germline): SGHTA, FQGTGA. Deletions cut 7 bases from V and 0 bases from J, with 22 bases between. This CDR3 comprises 18 residues. CDR3: CASTDRRAGHLSGNTIYF. In DNA form, the CDR3 reads TGTGCCAGCACCGACAGGAGGGCAGGGCATCTCTCTGGAAACACCATATATTTT. Full variable domain (remainder filled in from reference TRBV7-3 and TRBJ1-3): GAGVSQTPSNKVTEKGKYVELRCDPISGHTALYWYRQSLGQGPEFLIYFQGTGAADDSGLPNDRFFAVRPEGSVSTLKIQRTERGDSAVYLCASTDRRAGHLSGNTIYFGEGSWLTVV.

Concerning this clone: At one of its ends the junction is not consistent with the germline gene, which may arise from a read error. The gene calls are TRBV15 and TRBJ1-6, with D uncertain. CDR3 length: 13 amino acids. The germline V gene encodes CDR1 LNHNV and CDR2 YYDKDF (reference sequence). The CDR3 spells CATSRDPPGSIYF. The CDR3 nucleotides read TGTGCCACCAGCAGAGATCCGCCCGGATCGATCTACTTT.

This clone was recorded only once. J is TRBJ2-1 and V is TRBV19; TRBD1 is a possible D gene (8 bases). Trimming removed 5 bases from V and 7 bases from J, with 15 bases in between. This CDR3 comprises 14 residues. Per germline, CDR1 LNHDA and CDR2 SQIVND (reference sequence). The CDR3, as DNA: TGTGCCAGTAGTGGACAGGGAGGGGTTAATGAGCAGTTCTTC. Residues: CASSGQGGVNEQFF. The full variable domain, with the rest looked up from reference TRBV19 and TRBJ2-1, is DGGITQSPKYLFRKEGQNVTLSCEQNLNHDAMYWYRQDPGQGLRLIYYSQIVNDFQKGDIAEGYSVSREKKESFPLTVTSAQKNPTAFYLCASSGQGGVNEQFFGPGTRLTVL.

This rearrangement joins TRBV5-4 to TRBJ1-4, with D uncertain. V was trimmed by 4 bases and J by 8 bases, leaving 12 bases between them. This CDR3 comprises 13 residues. Germline CDR1 reads SGHNT; CDR2 reads YYREEE (reference sequence). The CDR3 coding sequence is TGTGCCAGCAGCCGGGGAGAAGAAGAAAAACTGTTTTTT. Translation gives CASSRGEEEKLFF.

Sample share makes this clone large. The chain carries TRBV7-2 and TRBJ2-1, with D perhaps being TRBD1 or TRBD2 (5 bases each). CDR1 is SGHTA and CDR2 is FQGNSA in the germline V gene. This CDR3 has 14 amino acids. Deletions cut 1 base from V and 9 bases from J, with 13 bases between. The CDR3 is CASSLVEAGTEQFF. CDR3 DNA: TGTGCCAGCAGCTTAGTAGAAGCCGGGACTGAGCAGTTCTTC.

The chain uses TRBV11-3 and TRBJ2-7; TRBD1 matches at 10 bases. The CDR3 consists of 14 residues. Trimming cost V 5 bases and J 4 bases; bases outside gene matches: 5. Germline CDR1 is SGHNT and CDR2 is YENEEA. CDR3 nucleotide sequence: TGTGCCAGCAGCGGGACAGGGGTGTTATACGAGCAGTACTTC. This gives the protein CASSGTGVLYEQYF.

This rearrangement joins TRBV28 to TRBJ2-5; 9 positions match TRBD1. With 6 bases clipped from V and 2 bases from J, the junction kept 13 bases outside the gene matches. The CDR3 covers 17 residues. Germline V gene data show CDR1 as MDHEN and CDR2 as SYDVKM. CDR3 loop: CASSSPGQGAVQETQYF. In nucleotides, the CDR3 is TGTGCCAGCAGCTCTCCGGGACAGGGAGCCGTACAAGAGACCCAGTACTTC.

The V gene is TRBV19, the J gene TRBJ2-3; D not certain. Between the trimmed V and J ends, which lost 7 bases and 3 bases, there was a span of 11 bases. The CDR3 spans 13 residues. The germline V gene encodes CDR1 LNHDA and CDR2 SQIVND (reference sequence). The CDR3 DNA reads as TGTGCCAGTAAGGGTTTGGGGACAGATACGCAGTATTTT. Translated, it gives CASKGLGTDTQYF. Filled out from reference TRBV19 and TRBJ2-3, the complete variable domain reads DGGITQSPKYLFRKEGQNVTLSCEQNLNHDAMYWYRQDPGQGLRLIYYSQIVNDFQKGDIAEGYSVSREKKESFPLTVTSAQKNPTAFYLCASKGLGTDTQYFGPGTRLTVL.

The rearrangement uses TRBV7-2 and TRBJ2-7; unclear D gene. This CDR3 contains 13 residues. The germline CDR1 and CDR2 sequences are SGHTA and FQGNSA. Trimming took off 4 bases at V and 1 base at J, with 8 bases between the two ends. The CDR3 nucleotides are TGTGCCAGCAGCTGGTCGGGTTCCTACGAGCAGTACTTC. The encoded protein is CASSWSGSYEQYF.

The chain uses TRBV6-5 and TRBJ1-2; the match to TRBD1 covers 10 bases. The CDR3 loop spans 15 amino acids. V shed 4 bases, J shed 5 bases, and the junction held 7 bases outside the gene matches. Per germline, CDR1 MNHEY and CDR2 SVGAGI. The CDR3 nucleotides are TGTGCCAGCAGTTTCACCCGACAGGGGGCTTATGGCTACACCTTC. The encoded protein is CASSFTRQGAYGYTF.

The V gene is TRBV6-4, the J gene TRBJ2-1; 8 bases align to TRBD2. Germline CDR1 is MRHNA and CDR2 is SNTAGT. The CDR3 extends over 18 amino acids. V lost 0 bases and J lost 7; bases outside the gene matches: 14. The CDR3 DNA follows: TGTGCCAGCAGTGACTCCCCCAAGTTTGCGGGGGGAGGGAATGAGCAGTTCTTC. This sequence encodes CASSDSPKFAGGGNEQFF.

This chain joins TRBV13 and TRBJ2-5; the D gene is possibly TRBD1 (5 bases). CDR1 and CDR2 from the germline V gene are PRHDT and FYEKMQ (reference sequence). The CDR3 has 14 residues. V lost 4 bases to trimming and J lost 5 bases, with 14 bases between them. The CDR3 DNA reads as TGTGCCAGCAGCTCAAGGGGCTATTTGGAGACCCAGTACTTC. As protein: CASSSRGYLETQYF. The full variable domain, in which reference TRBV13 and TRBJ2-5 provide the parts outside the CDR3, is AAGVIQSPRHLIKEKRETATLKCYPIPRHDTVYWYQQGPGQDPQFLISFYEKMQSDKGSIPDRFSAQQFSDYHSELNMSSLELGDSALYFCASSSRGYLETQYFGPGTRLLVL.

CDR3 DNA sequence: TGCGCCAGCAGTCAGGTCGGGGAGCTGTTTTTT. As protein: CASSQVGELFF. The chain recombines TRBV5-1 with TRBJ2-2, with D uncertain. The CDR3 length is 11 residues. The V and J ends lost 5 bases and 7 bases respectively, with 6 bases between them. Germline lookup yields CDR1 SGHRS and CDR2 YFSETQ.

The chain joins TRBV5-5 to TRBJ2-2, with D tentatively TRBD2 (5 bases). This CDR3 region has 16 residues. Germline V gives CDR1 SGHKS, CDR2 YYEKEE (reference sequence). Trimming left V 1 base short and J 1 base short, with 11 bases between. This CDR3 reads CASSLMASLNTGELFF. In nucleotides, the CDR3 is TGTGCCAGCAGCTTGATGGCTAGCCTGAACACCGGGGAGCTGTTTTTT.

The CDR3 region is CASSLGQGDSPLHF. The DNA for the CDR3 is TGTGCCAGCAGCTTAGGACAGGGTGATTCACCCCTCCACTTT. This chain connects TRBV7-8 to TRBJ1-6; 7 bases are a match to TRBD1. The V segment lost 1 base and the J segment 8 bases; nucleotides outside the gene matches: 2. Germline lookup yields CDR1 SGHVS and CDR2 FQNEAQ. The CDR3 sequence is 14 residues long.

This sequence joins TRBV18 and TRBJ1-3; D possibly corresponds to TRBD1 (5 bases). Trimming stripped 1 base from V and 5 bases from J, with 9 bases between. CDR1 is KGHSH, CDR2 LQKENI, per germline. The CDR3 covers 14 residues. CDR3 DNA sequence: TGTGCCAGCTCACCACAGTCAGGGCGAAACACCATATATTTT. Protein: CASSPQSGRNTIYF.

This clone was found once. CDR3 residues: CASSYEGGNTEAFF. The DNA for the CDR3 is TGTGCCAGCAGTTACGAGGGAGGGAACACTGAAGCTTTCTTT. The chain joins TRBV6-5 to TRBJ1-1; D is undetermined. This CDR3 is built from 14 residues. V lost 2 bases and J 1 base, leaving 8 bases between the germline ends. Germline CDR1 and CDR2: MNHEY and SVGAGI.

This clone was observed a single time. J is TRBJ2-3 and V is TRBV9, with 12 positions matching TRBD2. The ends lost 3 bases at V and 6 bases at J; junction bases unmatched: 5. CDR3 length equals 15 residues. Per the germline V gene, CDR1 is SGDLS and CDR2 is YYNGEE. Here the CDR3 DNA reads TGTGCCAGCAGCGCAACTAGCGGGGGGCCGGATACGCAGTATTTT. This translates into CASSATSGGPDTQYF.

The chain is built from TRBV6-5 and TRBJ2-3; TRBD1 might be the D (6 bases). Per germline, CDR1 MNHEY and CDR2 SVGAGI. This CDR3 spans 13 amino acids. V was cut by 7 bases and J by 10 bases, with 18 bases left in between. The CDR3 nucleotides read TGTGCCAGCATAGGGCGAGGGGGAACGGCGCAGTATTTT. Translating it yields CASIGRGGTAQYF.

In nucleotides, the CDR3 is TGTGCCAGCAGCCAACGTGGACAGGTTGGTGGCTACACCTTC. The encoded protein is CASSQRGQVGGYTF. V usage is TRBV14 and J usage is TRBJ1-2, with 7 bases fitting TRBD1. Germline V gives CDR1 SGHDN, CDR2 FVKESK. The CDR3 extends over 14 amino acids. With V trimmed by 2 bases and J by 7 bases, 7 bases remained unmatched. Using reference TRBV14 and TRBJ1-2 for the parts outside the CDR3, the full variable domain is EAGVTQFPSHSVIEKGQTVTLRCDPISGHDNLYWYRRVMGKEIKFLLHFVKESKQDESGMPNNRFLAERTGGTYSTLKVQPAELEDSGVYFCASSQRGQVGGYTFGSGTRLTVV.